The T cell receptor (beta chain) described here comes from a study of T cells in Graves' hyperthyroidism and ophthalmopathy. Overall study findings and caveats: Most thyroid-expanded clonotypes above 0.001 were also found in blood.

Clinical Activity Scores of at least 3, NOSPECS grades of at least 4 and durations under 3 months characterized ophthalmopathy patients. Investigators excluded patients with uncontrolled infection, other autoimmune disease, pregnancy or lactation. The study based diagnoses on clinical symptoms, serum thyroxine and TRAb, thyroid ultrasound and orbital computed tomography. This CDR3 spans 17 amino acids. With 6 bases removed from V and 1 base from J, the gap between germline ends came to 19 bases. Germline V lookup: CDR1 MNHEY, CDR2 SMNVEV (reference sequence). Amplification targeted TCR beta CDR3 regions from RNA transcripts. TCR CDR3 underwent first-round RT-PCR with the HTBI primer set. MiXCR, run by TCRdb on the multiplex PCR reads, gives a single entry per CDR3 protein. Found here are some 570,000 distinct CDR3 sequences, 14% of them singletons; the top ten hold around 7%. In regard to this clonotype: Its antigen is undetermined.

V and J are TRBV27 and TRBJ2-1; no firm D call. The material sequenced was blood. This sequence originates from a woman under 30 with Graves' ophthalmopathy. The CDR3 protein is CASSQDEGLLSYNEQFF. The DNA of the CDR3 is TGTGCCAGCAGCCAAGATGAAGGCCTCCTTTCCTACAATGAGCAGTTCTTC.